Reported below is one T cell receptor (beta chain). This entry belongs to a study of blood T cells in healthy people across ages. Then a second PCR, running roughly 7 to 11 cycles, was carried out with a sample-barcoded 5' primer and a J-beta primer mix. A single record per CDR3 protein comes from TCRdb applying MiXCR to the 5' RACE reads. Altogether about 1.5 million distinct CDR3 sequences are present, roughly 43% being singletons, with the ten largest covering over 3.5%. Trimming took 0 bases from V and 2 from J, leaving 8 bases between them. The CDR3 extends over 14 amino acids. Germline CDR1 and CDR2: DFQATT and SNEGSKA (reference sequence).

The chain joins TRBV20-1 to TRBJ1-5, with D possibly TRBD1 on 6 matching bases. Sequenced material: blood. The receptor was derived from a young woman in good health. In nucleotides, the CDR3 is TGCAGTGCTAGAGACCGGACAGGCAATCAGCCCCAGCATTTT. Translation gives CSARDRTGNQPQHF.